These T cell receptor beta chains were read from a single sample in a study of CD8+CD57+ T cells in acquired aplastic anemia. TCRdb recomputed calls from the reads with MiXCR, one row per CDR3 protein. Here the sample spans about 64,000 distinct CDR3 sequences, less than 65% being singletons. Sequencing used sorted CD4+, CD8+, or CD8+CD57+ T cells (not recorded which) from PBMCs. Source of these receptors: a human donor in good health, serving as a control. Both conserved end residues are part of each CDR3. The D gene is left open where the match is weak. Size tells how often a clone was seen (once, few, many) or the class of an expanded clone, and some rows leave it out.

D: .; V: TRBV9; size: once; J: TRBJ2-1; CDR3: CATGRGDSYNEQFF; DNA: TGTGCCACGGGGCGAGGGGACTCCTACAATGAGCAGTTCTTC
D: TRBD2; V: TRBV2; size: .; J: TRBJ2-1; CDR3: CASGPSAGDTQFF; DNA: TGTGCCAGCGGGCCCTCGGCGGGAGATACGCAGTTCTTC
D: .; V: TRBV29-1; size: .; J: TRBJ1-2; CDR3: CSVGGQIGGGYTF; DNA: TGCAGCGTTGGAGGACAGATAGGAGGGGGCTACACCTTC
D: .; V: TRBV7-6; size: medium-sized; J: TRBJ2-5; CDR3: CASSLQETQYF; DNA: TGTGCCAGCAGCTTACAAGAGACCCAGTACTTC
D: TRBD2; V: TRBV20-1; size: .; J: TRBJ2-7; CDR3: CGARLAGGSFEQYF; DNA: TGCGGTGCCAGGCTAGCGGGAGGTTCCTTCGAGCAGTACTTC
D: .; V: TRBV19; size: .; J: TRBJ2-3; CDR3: CASSIGGTDTQYF; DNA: TGTGCCAGTAGTATTGGGGGCACAGATACGCAGTATTTT
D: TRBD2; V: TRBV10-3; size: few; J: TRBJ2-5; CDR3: CAISGTSGTRYF; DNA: TGTGCCATCAGCGGGACTAGCGGGACCCGGTACTTC
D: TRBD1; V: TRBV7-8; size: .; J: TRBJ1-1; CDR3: CASSPRAGGSANTEAFF; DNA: TGTGCCAGCAGCCCCAGGGCAGGGGGTAGTGCAAACACTGAAGCTTTCTTT
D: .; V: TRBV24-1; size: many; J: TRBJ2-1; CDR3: CATSDPGTDSYNEQFF; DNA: TGTGCCACCAGTGATCCCGGGACCGATTCCTACAATGAGCAGTTCTTC
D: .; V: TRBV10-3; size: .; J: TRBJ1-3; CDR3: CAITGQGAGNTIYF; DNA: TGTGCCATCACGGGGCAGGGAGCTGGAAACACCATATATTTT
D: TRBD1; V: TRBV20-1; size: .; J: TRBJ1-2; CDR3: CSARQPGGGYTF; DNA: TGCAGTGCTCGACAGCCAGGGGGTGGCTACACCTTC
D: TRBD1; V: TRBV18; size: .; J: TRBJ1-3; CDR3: CASSPGQGINTIYF; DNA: TGTGCCAGCTCACCAGGACAGGGGATAAACACCATATATTTT
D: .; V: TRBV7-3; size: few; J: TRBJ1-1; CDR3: CASSGDGNTEAFF; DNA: TGTGCCAGCAGCGGGGACGGGAACACTGAAGCTTTCTTT
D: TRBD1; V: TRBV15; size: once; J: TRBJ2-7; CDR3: CATKKDRDRTYEQYF; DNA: TGTGCCACCAAGAAGGACCGGGACAGGACGTACGAGCAGTACTTC
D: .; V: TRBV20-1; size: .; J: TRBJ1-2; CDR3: CSARVIDRYGYTF; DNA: TGCAGTGCTAGAGTCATAGACCGCTATGGCTACACCTTC
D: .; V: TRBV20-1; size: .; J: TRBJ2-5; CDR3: CSARFIQETQYF; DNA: TGCAGTGCTAGGTTCATCCAAGAGACCCAGTACTTC
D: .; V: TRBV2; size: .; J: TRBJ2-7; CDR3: CASRLQSDYEQYF; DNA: TGTGCCAGCAGGCTACAGTCAGACTACGAGCAGTACTTC
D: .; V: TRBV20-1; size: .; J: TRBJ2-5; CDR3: CSARVGGQETQYF; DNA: TGCAGTGCTAGAGTGGGGGGTCAAGAGACCCAGTACTTC
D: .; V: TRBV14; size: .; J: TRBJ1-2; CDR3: CASSQDREYGYTF; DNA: TGTGCCAGCAGCCAAGATAGAGAGTATGGCTACACCTTC
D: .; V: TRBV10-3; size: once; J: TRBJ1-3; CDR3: CAILDADFGNTIYF; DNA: TGTGCCATTCTGGACGCGGACTTTGGAAACACCATATATTTT
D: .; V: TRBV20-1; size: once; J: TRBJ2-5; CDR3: CSARGANQETQYF; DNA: TGCAGTGCTAGGGGGGCGAATCAAGAGACCCAGTACTTC
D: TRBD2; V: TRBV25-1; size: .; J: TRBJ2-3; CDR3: CASSLGGRERTDTQYF; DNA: TGTGCCAGCAGTCTGGGCGGGAGGGAGCGCACAGATACGCAGTATTTT
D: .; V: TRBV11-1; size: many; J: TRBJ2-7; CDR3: CASSLSSGRTQTYEQYF; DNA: TGTGCCAGCAGCTTATCGTCCGGTAGGACTCAAACCTACGAGCAGTACTTC
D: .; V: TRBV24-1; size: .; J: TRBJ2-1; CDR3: CAAAEEGRSYNEQFF; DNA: TGTGCCGCTGCCGAGGAGGGTCGGTCCTACAATGAGCAGTTCTTC
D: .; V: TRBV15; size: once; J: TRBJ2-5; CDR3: CASNPRGQETQYF; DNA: TGTGCCAGCAACCCCCGGGGGCAAGAGACCCAGTACTTC
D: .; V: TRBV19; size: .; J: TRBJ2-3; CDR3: CASSRDFGASTDTQYF; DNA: TGTGCCAGTAGTAGAGACTTCGGGGCTAGCACAGATACGCAGTATTTT
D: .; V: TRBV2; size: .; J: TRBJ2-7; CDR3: CASSELGSSGYEQYF; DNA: TGTGCCAGCAGTGAACTGGGGTCGAGTGGGTACGAGCAGTACTTC
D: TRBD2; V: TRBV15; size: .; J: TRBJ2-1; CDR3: CATSRAGLAGVAAQFF; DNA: TGTGCCACCAGCAGAGCGGGACTAGCGGGGGTGGCGGCGCAGTTCTTC
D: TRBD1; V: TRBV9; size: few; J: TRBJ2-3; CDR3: CASSVGQGRDTDTQYF; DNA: TGTGCCAGCAGCGTCGGACAGGGGCGAGACACAGATACGCAGTATTTT
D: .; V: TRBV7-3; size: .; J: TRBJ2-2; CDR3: CASTPTTGELFF; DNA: TGTGCCAGCACCCCAACCACCGGGGAGCTGTTTTTT
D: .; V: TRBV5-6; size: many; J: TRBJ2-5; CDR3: CASSLARQETQYF; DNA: TGTGCCAGCAGCTTGGCTAGGCAAGAGACCCAGTACTTC
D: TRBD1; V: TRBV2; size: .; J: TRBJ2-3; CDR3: CASSPRTGHRYF; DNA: TGTGCCAGCAGCCCCCGGACAGGGCACCGGTATTTT
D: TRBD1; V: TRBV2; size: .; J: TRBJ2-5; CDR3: CASSDMRQGVETQYF; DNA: TGTGCCAGCAGTGATATGCGACAGGGTGTGGAGACCCAGTACTTC
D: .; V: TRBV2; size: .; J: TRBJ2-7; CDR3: CASSASGGLLSYEQYF; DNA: TGTGCCAGCAGTGCTAGTGGGGGACTCCTCTCCTACGAGCAGTACTTC
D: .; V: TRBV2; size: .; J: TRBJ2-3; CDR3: CASSRLGGTDTQYF; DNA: TGTGCCAGCAGTCGCCTCGGGGGCACAGATACGCAGTATTTT